A single sample is the source of the 25 T cell receptor beta chains below, sequenced in a study of CD8+CD57+ T cells in acquired aplastic anemia. Genomic DNA, serving as template, underwent TCR beta VDJ and CDR3 profiling. TCRdb processed the reads anew with MiXCR; each CDR3 protein has one entry. The profile shows around 180,000 distinct CDR3 sequences, roughly 63% of them singletons. Sequencing was performed on sorted CD4+, CD8+, or CD8+CD57+ T cells (not recorded which) from PBMCs. These receptor sequences come from a human donor in good health.

The chain is built from TRBV5-1 and TRBJ1-6, with 12 bases identical to TRBD1. Losses at the gene ends were 4 bases for V and 8 bases for J; bases not matched to a gene: 4. The germline V gene encodes CDR1 SGHRS and CDR2 YFSETQ. The CDR3 is 15 residues long. The CDR3 here is CASSRGQGADSPLHF. The CDR3, as DNA: TGCGCCAGCAGCAGGGGACAGGGGGCGGATTCACCCCTCCACTTT.

This clonotype was seen repeatedly, ten times or more. This chain joins TRBV5-5 and TRBJ2-1; TRBD2 matches 10 bases. CDR1 is SGHKS, CDR2 YYEKEE, per germline (reference sequence). Trimming took 2 bases from V and 4 from J; bases not matched to a gene: 6. The CDR3 sequence is 16 residues long. Here the CDR3 DNA reads TGTGCCAGCAGCTTAGCCGGGACTAGCGCATACAATGAGCAGTTCTTC. Its translation is CASSLAGTSAYNEQFF.

The chain joins TRBV5-1 to TRBJ2-1; tentative D call: TRBD2 (6 bases). CDR1 is SGHRS, CDR2 YFSETQ, per germline. With 3 bases removed from V and 13 bases from J, the gap between germline ends came to 20 bases. This CDR3 has 14 amino acids. Here the CDR3 reads CASSSGDSFSVQFF. CDR3 coding DNA: TGCGCCAGCAGCTCGGGGGACTCCTTCTCTGTTCAGTTCTTC.

The rearrangement joins TRBV7-9 to TRBJ2-5; 9 bases map to TRBD1. In germline, CDR1 is SEHNR, CDR2 FQNEAQ (reference sequence). The CDR3 extends over 15 amino acids. The junction had 3 bases not matched to a gene; V was cut back by 2 bases and J by 2 bases. This CDR3 is CASSLFGTGQETQYF. The CDR3 nucleotides read TGTGCCAGCAGCTTATTCGGGACAGGGCAAGAGACCCAGTACTTC. Variable domain in full (rest from reference TRBV7-9 and TRBJ2-5): DTGVSQNPRHKITKRGQNVTFRCDPISEHNRLYWYRQTLGQGPEFLTYFQNEAQLEKSRLLSDRFSAERPKGSFSTLEIQRTEQGDSAMYLCASSLFGTGQETQYFGPGTRLLVL.

This clonotype came up many times. The chain links TRBV24-1 to TRBJ2-2, with a tentative D call TRBD1 (5 bases). This CDR3 contains 16 residues. Per the germline V gene, CDR1 is KGHDR and CDR2 is SFDVKD. Trimming left V 0 bases short and J 5 bases short, with 12 bases between. The CDR3 region is CATSDLSREPTGELFF. The CDR3, as DNA: TGTGCCACCAGTGATTTGTCCAGGGAACCAACCGGGGAGCTGTTTTTT.

This clonotype was seen many times. This sequence joins TRBV25-1 and TRBJ2-5; D is perhaps TRBD2 (5 bases). This CDR3 spans 15 amino acids. CDR1 and CDR2 (germline): MGHDK, SYGVNS. Trimming removed 3 bases from V and 1 base from J, with 12 bases in between. Here the CDR3 reads CASSDVANLQETQYF. The CDR3 region has the DNA TGTGCCAGCAGTGATGTAGCGAACCTCCAAGAGACCCAGTACTTC.

The V and J genes are TRBV4-2 and TRBJ1-2; D is unclear. The germline V gene has CDR1 LGHNA and CDR2 YNFKEQ. The ends were cut back, 6 bases at V and 2 bases at J, with 7 bases in the middle. The CDR3 length is 12 residues. CDR3 sequence: CASRESNYGYTF. The CDR3 DNA sequence: TGTGCCAGCAGGGAATCAAACTATGGCTACACCTTC.

The chain combines TRBV7-2 with TRBJ1-2; 11 bases agree with TRBD1. Germline V gene lookup returns CDR1 SGHTA and CDR2 FQGNSA. The J segment lost 4 bases and the V segment lost 2 bases, leaving 3 bases of the junction unmatched. The CDR3 has 15 amino acids. The CDR3 reads CASSLRTGGGYGYTF. In DNA, the CDR3 is TGTGCCAGCAGCTTACGGACAGGGGGCGGCTATGGCTACACCTTC.

This clonotype was picked up many times. The chain couples TRBV15 to TRBJ2-1; 9 bases are a match to TRBD2. CDR3 length equals 14 residues. The V segment lost 9 bases and the J segment 3 bases; nucleotides outside the gene matches: 6. Per germline, CDR1 LNHNV and CDR2 YYDKDF (reference sequence). CDR3 sequence reads: CATGSGRGYNEQFF. The CDR3, as DNA: TGTGCCACAGGTAGCGGGAGAGGCTACAATGAGCAGTTCTTC.

The chain employs TRBV7-9 and TRBJ1-4; 9 nucleotides match TRBD1. The CDR3 has 17 amino acids. The germline CDR1 and CDR2 sequences are SEHNR and FQNEAQ (reference sequence). V lost 1 base to trimming and J lost 8 bases; unmatched junction nucleotides: 11. The chain's CDR3 is CASSLGPQGALLEKLFF. CDR3 DNA sequence: TGTGCCAGCAGCTTAGGGCCACAGGGGGCGCTTCTGGAAAAACTGTTTTTT.

The chain carries TRBV13 and TRBJ2-3; TRBD2 might be the D (5 bases). Trimming removed 1 base from V and 9 bases from J, with 11 bases in between. Germline V gene data show CDR1 as PRHDT and CDR2 as FYEKMQ (reference sequence). There are 13 residues in the CDR3. CDR3 DNA: TGTGCCAGCAGCTTAGTTCGAGGAGGCACGCAGTATTTT. It is translated as CASSLVRGGTQYF.

Written as DNA, the CDR3 is TGTGCCAGCAGCCAAAACAGGGCCAATACGCAGTATTTT. Protein sequence: CASSQNRANTQYF. The chain links TRBV14 to TRBJ2-3; weak D call: TRBD1 (6 bases). Looked up from germline, CDR1 is SGHDN and CDR2 is FVKESK. Trimming removed 2 bases at V and 7 bases at J, with 10 bases between. This CDR3 is 13 amino acids long. The whole variable domain, remainder taken from reference TRBV14 and TRBJ2-3, is EAGVTQFPSHSVIEKGQTVTLRCDPISGHDNLYWYRRVMGKEIKFLLHFVKESKQDESGMPNNRFLAERTGGTYSTLKVQPAELEDSGVYFCASSQNRANTQYFGPGTRLTVL.

The chain couples TRBV9 to TRBJ2-3, with a weak D call TRBD2 (5 bases). Trimming took 0 bases from V and 2 from J, leaving 13 bases between them. The V gene's germline CDR1 is SGDLS and CDR2 YYNGEE. CDR3 length: 16 residues. The chain's CDR3 is CASSVGSGGSTDTQYF. CDR3 coding DNA: TGTGCCAGCAGCGTAGGCAGCGGAGGATCCACAGATACGCAGTATTTT. The variable domain in full, completed from reference TRBV9 and TRBJ2-3, reads DSGVTQTPKHLITATGQRVTLRCSPRSGDLSVYWYQQSLDQGLQFLIQYYNGEERAKGNILERFSAQQFPDLHSELNLSSLELGDSALYFCASSVGSGGSTDTQYFGPGTRLTVL.

The chain couples TRBV20-1 to TRBJ2-7, with D tentatively TRBD2 (6 bases). Germline lookup yields CDR1 DFQATT and CDR2 SNEGSKA (reference sequence). This CDR3 is built from 15 residues. The V gene lost 5 bases and the J gene lost 9 bases, with 26 bases spanning the gap. The CDR3 loop reads CSARPPGGVLGRQYF. CDR3 DNA: TGCAGTGCTCGCCCTCCAGGCGGGGTCTTAGGGCGGCAGTACTTC.

This chain connects TRBV29-1 to TRBJ2-5; no firm D call. The J call may be faulty, since TRBJ2-7 better matches the DNA end. Germline CDR1 is SQVTM and CDR2 is ANQGSEA. CDR3 length equals 12 residues. The CDR3 nucleotides read TGCAGCGTTTTGCAGGACTCCTACGAGCAGTACTTC. Translated: CSVLQDSYEQYF.

The chain joins TRBV20-1 to TRBJ2-3, with 10 bases fitting TRBD2. This CDR3 has 16 residues. Germline CDR1 is DFQATT and CDR2 is SNEGSKA (reference sequence). V was clipped by 0 bases and J by 4 bases; unmatched bases: 7. DNA of the CDR3: TGCAGTGCTAGAGATCCCAGCGGGGGGGACTCAGATACGCAGTATTTT. This gives the protein CSARDPSGGDSDTQYF.

The chain carries TRBV6-4 and TRBJ1-2; D unresolved. CDR1 is MRHNA, CDR2 SNTAGT, per germline. The V end was cut by 4 bases, the J end by 4 bases, with 10 bases between. The CDR3 totals 13 residues. CDR3 region: CASSGGYSYGYTF. The CDR3 bases are TGTGCCAGCAGTGGCGGGTATTCCTATGGCTACACCTTC.

The table lists this clonotype with a count of one. This chain links TRBV3-1 with TRBJ2-7, with D unclear. This CDR3 has 14 residues. With 4 bases removed from V and 3 bases from J, the gap between germline ends came to 13 bases. Germline V CDR1 and CDR2: LGHDT, YNNKEL (reference sequence). The CDR3 DNA sequence: TGTGCCAGCAGCCGGCAAGACGGAAACTACGAGCAGTACTTC. As protein: CASSRQDGNYEQYF.

V and J are TRBV7-2 and TRBJ1-5; D remains unclear. Germline V gene lookup returns CDR1 SGHTA and CDR2 FQGNSA. The CDR3 covers 15 residues. V lost 1 base to trimming and J lost 0 bases, with 7 bases between them. CDR3 loop: CASSLVGNSNQPQHF. The CDR3 DNA follows: TGTGCCAGCAGCTTAGTCGGTAATAGCAATCAGCCCCAGCATTTT.

The J gene is TRBJ2-3, the V gene TRBV24-1; 8 nucleotides line up with TRBD1. Looked up from germline, CDR1 is KGHDR and CDR2 is SFDVKD. J was trimmed by 3 bases and V by 4 bases; bases with no gene match: 5. The CDR3 loop spans 15 amino acids. CDR3 nucleotide sequence: TGTGCCACCAGTGACCCGGGACAGGCGACAGATACGCAGTATTTT. Amino acids: CATSDPGQATDTQYF.

This clonotype was counted once. The V and J genes are TRBV7-2 and TRBJ2-2; D possibly corresponds to TRBD1 (6 bases). The CDR3 contains 14 residues. Germline V gene sequence: CDR1 SGHTA, CDR2 FQGNSA. With 3 bases removed from V and 5 bases from J, the gap between germline ends came to 10 bases. The CDR3 protein is CASSFTQGTGELFF. The CDR3 bases are TGTGCCAGCAGCTTTACACAGGGAACCGGGGAGCTGTTTTTT. The entire variable domain, with the rest obtained from reference TRBV7-2 and TRBJ2-2, is as follows: GAGVSQSPSNKVTEKGKDVELRCDPISGHTALYWYRQSLGQGLEFLIYFQGNSAPDKSGLPSDRFSAERTGGSVSTLTIQRTQQEDSAVYLCASSFTQGTGELFFGEGSRLTVL.

This clonotype came up once. The chain employs TRBV5-6 and TRBJ2-1; TRBD2 agrees at 13 bases. The CDR3 extends over 14 amino acids. With V trimmed by 4 bases and J by 10 bases, 5 bases remained unmatched. Germline CDR1 is SGHDT and CDR2 is YYEEEE. CDR3 loop: CASSTSGGAHEQFF. In DNA form, the CDR3 reads TGTGCCAGCAGCACTAGCGGGGGGGCCCACGAGCAGTTCTTC. Together with reference TRBV5-6 and TRBJ2-1, the CDR3 gives the full variable domain: DAGVTQSPTHLIKTRGQQVTLRCSPKSGHDTVSWYQQALGQGPQFIFQYYEEEERQRGNFPDRFSGHQFPNYSSELNVNALLLGDSALYLCASSTSGGAHEQFFGPGTRLTVL.

This clonotype was detected ten times or more. The gene calls are TRBV19 and TRBJ2-2; 10 nucleotides line up with TRBD1. Trimming took 5 bases from V and 6 from J; bases not matched to a gene: 3. There are 14 residues in the CDR3. Germline CDR1 is LNHDA and CDR2 is SQIVND (reference sequence). The CDR3 DNA is TGTGCCAGTAGTGACAGGGGGCTGGCCGGGGAGCTGTTTTTT. Its protein is CASSDRGLAGELFF.

The J gene is TRBJ2-7, the V gene TRBV20-1, with 8 bases lining up with TRBD1. CDR3 length: 13 amino acids. Germline V gene data show CDR1 as DFQATT and CDR2 as SNEGSKA (reference sequence). After removal of 0 bases from V and 2 bases from J, the junction contained 0 bases not matched to a gene. The CDR3 loop reads CSAREDRAYEQYF. The CDR3 nucleotides are TGCAGTGCTAGAGAGGACAGGGCCTACGAGCAGTACTTC.

The chain employs TRBV10-2 and TRBJ1-1; 8 bases are a match to TRBD1. The CDR3 contains 14 residues. V lost 2 bases and J lost 4; bases outside the gene matches: 3. Germline V CDR1 and CDR2: WSHSY, SAAADI. The CDR3 nucleotides are TGCGCCAGCAGTGAGGACAGGGGTGGCACTGAAGCTTTCTTT. The encoded protein is CASSEDRGGTEAFF.